This T cell receptor (beta chain) was identified in a study of blood T cell repertoires in COVID-19. Background on the study: Both acute and convalescent COVID-19 samples were obtained from the United States, Italy and Spain.

The V and J ends lost 2 bases and 3 bases respectively, with 19 bases between them. Germline V CDR1 and CDR2: KGHSH, LQKENI. The CDR3 consists of 17 residues. Authors' analysis steps: Amplifying reference gene primers gave estimates of nucleated cell counts. Sequencing used immunoSEQ multiplex PCR; TCRdb keeps in-frame clones, though not all of them. V, J and clone size derive from that table, while D and trimming were established from the DNA sequence. This table holds about 200,000 clones, more than 70% found once. The V gene is TRBV18, the J gene TRBJ1-1, with a weak D call TRBD1 (6 bases). Material: peripheral blood. The sequence was collected from a woman aged 45 to 65 with acute or convalescent COVID-19. The CDR3 DNA follows: TGTGCCAGCTCACCATGGGGGAATCACGGACAGTACACTGAAGCTTTCTTT. It is translated as CASSPWGNHGQYTEAFF.